The sample holds many counts of the clone carrying this TCR beta chain. What it binds is unknown. In each sample, at least 7 million PBMCs were isolated. Total RNA was extracted at no less than 5 micrograms per sample. The CDR3 loop spans 17 amino acids. V shed 3 bases and J 6 bases; nucleotides not matched to a gene: 11. CDR1 is DFQATT, CDR2 SNEGSKA, per germline (reference sequence). This specimen comes from a study of blood T cells in healthy people across ages. General study points: Across the age range, TCR beta diversity per million T cells fell in a roughly linear way. The study found more naive CD4+ cells and higher diversity in long-lived than aged donors.

With a J-beta primer mix and a sample-barcoded 5' primer, a second PCR ran about 6 to 11 cycles. TCRdb reprocessed the 5' RACE reads with MiXCR, giving one entry per CDR3 protein. The repertoire holds about 680,000 distinct CDR3 sequences, with 49% as singletons. The TCR sequence derives from a woman aged 55 to 70 in good health. Sequenced sample: blood. The V gene is TRBV20-1, the J gene TRBJ2-1; 13 bases line up with TRBD2. CDR3 nucleotide sequence: TGCAGTGCTAGCCCCGGGCCGGGACTAGCGGGGCCCAATGAGCAGTTCTTC. It encodes CSASPGPGLAGPNEQFF.